This T cell receptor beta chain was identified during a study of CD8 T cells in ankylosing spondylitis. Broader study findings: Ankylosing spondylitis blood appeared to carry a characteristic TCR beta motif of under ten highly homologous variants.

Remarks on this clonotype: Its matching antigen is unknown.

MiXCR, run by TCRdb on the 5' RACE reads, gives a single entry per CDR3 protein. The repertoire holds 150,000 to 200,000 distinct CDR3 sequences, with approximately 16% as singletons. Germline CDR1 and CDR2: SGHVS and FQNEAQ. This CDR3 comprises 17 residues. V lost 5 bases and J lost 0, with 17 bases in between. This sequence originates from a male donor with ankylosing spondylitis or in good health (not recorded which). Material: blood, either unsorted or a sorted T cell fraction (not recorded which). The V and J genes are TRBV7-8 and TRBJ1-3, with no clear D. CDR3 loop: CASSLTGRVDSGNTIYF. The CDR3 region has the DNA TGTGCCAGCAGCCTCACGGGCCGGGTCGACTCTGGAAACACCATATATTTT.